This record concerns one T cell receptor beta chain sequence. The target of this receptor is not known. The input lacks base qualities; no much larger clone sits a single base away. These data are taken from a study of OX40 agonist ivuxolimab in advanced cancers. A note on the overall study: Ivuxolimab was an agonistic, fully human IgG2 monoclonal antibody directed against OX40 (CD134), a costimulatory receptor. Three dose-escalation patients achieved partial responses, one with hepatocellular carcinoma and two with cutaneous melanoma. Prior anti-PD-1, anti-PD-L1 or anti-CTLA-4 therapy was permitted, and approximately 40% of dose-escalation patients had received checkpoint inhibitors. Among the roughly 50 dose-escalation patients, some 19 had hepatocellular carcinoma, around 15 melanoma, 9 renal cell carcinoma and 9 head and neck cancer. Intravenous ivuxolimab was administered to patients every 2 weeks at six dose levels: 0.01, 0.1, 0.3, 1.5, 3 and 10 mg/kg. The paper describes the monotherapy dose-escalation part (N ≈ 49 patients) of the phase I trial of ivuxolimab. In the dose-escalation cohort, roughly four fifths of patients were male, and the mean age was around 60 years, with a range of about 23 to 80. Peripheral TCRbeta sequencing was intended to test whether TCR sequence diversity was altered and clonal T-cell expansion was caused by ivuxolimab. The research as a whole found: The antigen specificity of the clonally expanded peripheral T cells was not determined. At doses from 0.1 to 3.0 mg/kg, clonal expansion was seen in both CD4+ and CD8+ blood T cells between baseline and week 6. In the 0.1-3.0 mg/kg groups, partial responders were among the patients with the lowest normalized peripheral clonal expansion, particularly in CD8+ T cells. On average, CD8+ T cells showed more expanded clones than CD4+ T cells after ivuxolimab. Low levels of normalized T-cell clonal expansion were also seen in some patients who did not respond.

The trial excluded patients who had a history of autoimmune disease or who were on systemic immunosuppression. Peripheral blood for TCR sequencing was collected from all dose cohorts at baseline, on cycle 4 day 1, and on cycle 7 day 1. The samples were taken from a phase I, first-in-human, multicenter, open-label dose-escalation trial of ivuxolimab. Adults with locally advanced or metastatic melanoma, renal cell carcinoma, hepatocellular carcinoma or head and neck squamous cell carcinoma were enrolled in the trial. Before TCR sequencing, CD4+ and CD8+ T cells were separately sorted from peripheral blood. Genomic DNA was isolated from the sorted cells so that the TCRbeta CDR3 region could be sequenced. The immunoSEQ Assay was used for sequencing of TCRbeta CDR3 regions. TCRdb stores this immuneACCESS table with in-frame sequences only. Part of the clones is absent; in the studies checked, under half of the shortfall reflects unresolved V genes, and no reason is known for the rest. This sample gives roughly 100,000 clones in total; just over 90% of them show up just once. Of the sample, approximately 0.49% falls within the top ten clones.

The V end loses 1 base and the J end loses 1 base, and a stretch of 8 bases separates them. The CDR3, cysteine through phenylalanine, is 14 amino acids long. Solely the CDR3 DNA is kept, with 42 bases framed from the first base. CDR1 SGHAT and CDR2 FQNNGV were looked up in the germline V gene. The V gene is TRBV11-2 and the J gene is TRBJ2-7; the D gene assignment is ambiguous. The sequences come from CD4+ or CD8+ T cells sorted from blood, collected in a trial of the OX40 agonist ivuxolimab. The sequence came from an adult with an advanced solid tumor such as melanoma, head and neck, liver or kidney cancer. The CDR3 region: CASSLGGASYEQYF. The DNA sequence is TGTGCCAGCAGCTTAGGAGGAGCTTCCTACGAGCAGTACTTC.